Each of the 16 T cell receptor beta chains below was sequenced from the same sample in a study of cytomegalovirus exposure and HLA in healthy donors. Both 60 Vbeta primers and 13 Jbeta primers went into the PCR. TCRdb keeps only in-frame clones here, not all; method: immunoSEQ multiplex PCR. The sample has about 130,000 clones, 80% seen once; the top ten hold 4%. The sample taken for sequencing was PBMCs. These receptors were taken from a woman aged 40 to 50 in good health and CMV-seronegative.

The rearrangement joins TRBV7-2 to TRBJ1-4; TRBD1 might be the D (5 bases). The CDR3 is 12 amino acids. Germline loops: CDR1 SGHTA, CDR2 FQGNSA. V was clipped by 5 bases and J by 7 bases, with 8 bases between them. DNA for the CDR3: TGTGCCAGCAGCAACCAGGGTGAAAAACTGTTTTTT. Protein sequence: CASSNQGEKLFF.

This clone turned up a few times. The rearrangement uses TRBV4-3 and TRBJ2-1; tentatively, D is TRBD2 (5 bases). The CDR3 has 16 residues. Germline CDR1 reads LGHNA; CDR2 reads YSLEER. V lost 1 base, J lost 0 bases, and 10 bases lay in between. This CDR3 reads CASSQGNGGSYNEQFF. CDR3 nucleotide sequence: TGCGCCAGCAGCCAAGGTAACGGAGGCTCCTACAATGAGCAGTTCTTC.

The chain is built from TRBV7-9 and TRBJ1-4; 9 bases agree with TRBD1. J was trimmed by 6 bases and V by 5 bases; bases with no gene match: 7. Germline CDR1 reads SEHNR; CDR2 reads FQNEAQ (reference sequence). The CDR3 consists of 15 residues. The CDR3 region has the DNA TGTGCCAGCAGCCTAGGGACAGGGCCCGATGAAAAACTGTTTTTT. As protein: CASSLGTGPDEKLFF.

The V gene is TRBV19, the J gene TRBJ1-6, with a weak D call TRBD1 (6 bases). The V end was cut by 0 bases, the J end by 9 bases, with 12 bases between. Germline loops: CDR1 LNHDA, CDR2 SQIVND (reference sequence). The CDR3 runs 15 residues. CDR3 in amino acids: CASSIDSQGGSPLHF. CDR3 DNA sequence: TGTGCCAGTAGTATAGATTCACAAGGGGGTTCACCCCTCCACTTT.

The chain recombines TRBV5-1 with TRBJ2-4; 9 bases fit TRBD2. This CDR3 spans 13 amino acids. Per germline, CDR1 SGHRS and CDR2 YFSETQ. V lost 4 bases and J lost 5; bases outside the gene matches: 1. The CDR3 loop is CASSPSGENIQYF. As DNA, the CDR3 is TGCGCCAGCAGCCCTAGCGGGGAAAACATTCAGTACTTC.

This sequence joins TRBV5-6 and TRBJ2-5; 7 positions agree with TRBD1. The trim removed 2 bases at V and 13 bases at J, leaving 14 bases unmatched. From germline, CDR1 is SGHDT and CDR2 YYEEEE. The CDR3 runs 14 residues. The CDR3 DNA sequence: TGTGCCAGCAGCTTTCGGAACGGCTACAGGGGTCCGTACTTC. This codes for CASSFRNGYRGPYF. The full variable domain, with the rest looked up from reference TRBV5-6 and TRBJ2-5, is DAGVTQSPTHLIKTRGQQVTLRCSPKSGHDTVSWYQQALGQGPQFIFQYYEEEERQRGNFPDRFSGHQFPNYSSELNVNALLLGDSALYLCASSFRNGYRGPYFGPGTRLLVL.

This clone was counted a few times. The V and J genes are TRBV27 and TRBJ1-1; D is ambiguous. This CDR3 spans 12 amino acids. Germline V gene sequence: CDR1 MNHEY, CDR2 SMNVEV (reference sequence). Trimming removed 5 bases at V and 5 bases at J, with 9 bases between. The CDR3 DNA sequence: TGTGCCAGCAGTCCAGGCCCGACTGAAGCTTTCTTT. Translated: CASSPGPTEAFF.

This clone was observed a handful of times. The chain links TRBV28 to TRBJ2-1; a weak D match, TRBD2 (6 bases). The germline V and J ends were trimmed by 4 bases and 7 bases, with 20 bases remaining between them. This CDR3 region has 16 residues. The germline V gene encodes CDR1 MDHEN and CDR2 SYDVKM. The chain's CDR3 is CASSSLSRSSGNEQFF. Written as DNA, the CDR3 is TGTGCCAGCAGTTCCCTCTCCCGCTCAAGCGGGAATGAGCAGTTCTTC. Complete variable domain (other parts from reference TRBV28 and TRBJ2-1): DVKVTQSSRYLVKRTGEKVFLECVQDMDHENMFWYRQDPGLGLRLIYFSYDVKMKEKGDIPEGYSVSREKKERFSLILESASTNQTSMYLCASSSLSRSSGNEQFFGPGTRLTVL.

V gene TRBV5-6 combines with J gene TRBJ2-5; 7 bases agree with TRBD1. The J call may be faulty, since TRBJ2-7 better matches the DNA end. CDR3 length: 13 residues. The germline V gene encodes CDR1 SGHDT and CDR2 YYEEEE. CDR3 protein: CASRTGSTYEQYF. CDR3 DNA: TGTGCCAGCAGGACAGGGTCCACCTACGAGCAGTACTTC.

V usage is TRBV5-1 and J usage is TRBJ2-1, with 9 bases aligning to TRBD2. The CDR3 spans 16 residues. Germline CDR1 is SGHRS and CDR2 is YFSETQ. The J segment lost 8 bases and the V segment lost 0 bases, leaving 9 bases of the junction unmatched. The CDR3 spells CASSLDSGTSIDEQFF. CDR3 nucleotides: TGCGCCAGCAGCTTGGACTCCGGGACTAGCATCGATGAGCAGTTCTTC.

This chain joins TRBV9 and TRBJ2-2; 10 positions match TRBD1. Germline V gene data show CDR1 as SGDLS and CDR2 as YYNGEE. V was clipped by 3 bases and J by 4 bases; unmatched bases: 6. The CDR3 consists of 16 residues. The CDR3 protein is CASSGGQGRRTGELFF. CDR3 coding DNA: TGTGCCAGCAGCGGGGGACAGGGGAGGCGCACCGGGGAGCTGTTTTTT.

This clone was detected only once. J is TRBJ2-5 and V is TRBV7-2; 10 bases are a match to TRBD2. The CDR3 consists of 16 residues. V lost 0 bases to trimming and J lost 4 bases; unmatched junction nucleotides: 5. Germline V gene sequence: CDR1 SGHTA, CDR2 FQGNSA. The CDR3 sequence is CASSLASGRVGETQYF. For the CDR3, the DNA is TGTGCCAGCAGCTTAGCGAGCGGGAGGGTCGGAGAGACCCAGTACTTC.

Points on this clone: At one end, the junction sequence differs from germline, possibly due to a read error. The genes are TRBV7-7 and TRBJ1-6; D is uncertain. Per germline, CDR1 SSHAT and CDR2 FNYEAQ (reference sequence). This CDR3 region has 15 residues. The CDR3 DNA reads as TGTGCTAGCAGCTTGCGGGCAGCCTATAATTCACCCCTCCACTTT. As protein: CASSLRAAYNSPLHF. The whole variable domain, filled in from reference TRBV7-7 and TRBJ1-6, reads GAGVSQSPRYKVTKRGQDVTLRCDPISSHATLYWYQQALGQGPEFLTYFNYEAQPDKSGLPSDRFSAERPEGSISTLTIQRTEQRDSAMYRCASSLRAAYNSPLHFGNGTRLTVT.

The chain uses TRBV5-1 and TRBJ2-3; 9 nucleotides align to TRBD1. The CDR3 sequence is 16 residues long. The germline CDR1 and CDR2 sequences are SGHRS and YFSETQ. The ends lost 4 bases at V and 2 bases at J; junction bases unmatched: 8. The CDR3 bases are TGCGCCAGCAGCCCGGGACAGGGCGTCTTCACAGATACGCAGTATTTT. This gives the protein CASSPGQGVFTDTQYF.

The V call is TRBV4-3, the J call TRBJ1-6; 10 nucleotides agree with TRBD1. Trimming at V came to 0 bases and at J to 9 bases, leaving 8 bases not matched to a gene. This CDR3 has 17 amino acids. The germline V gene has CDR1 LGHNA and CDR2 YSLEER. The CDR3 nucleotides read TGCGCCAGCAGCCAAGATTTTGGGACAGGGGCTCGTTCACCCCTCCACTTT. As protein: CASSQDFGTGARSPLHF.

This rearrangement joins TRBV5-4 to TRBJ1-4; TRBD1 is a possible D gene (5 bases). Trimming left V 4 bases short and J 2 bases short, with 9 bases between. The CDR3 totals 14 residues. Germline-derived CDR1 and CDR2 are SGHNT and YYREEE (reference sequence). The CDR3 sequence is CASSAGSTNEKLFF. The CDR3 DNA reads as TGTGCCAGCAGCGCAGGGTCGACTAATGAAAAACTGTTTTTT.